The T cell receptor (beta chain) under discussion was sequenced for a study of cytomegalovirus exposure and HLA in healthy donors. Whole-study results and caveats: Accounts indicate the classifier identified cytomegalovirus status with strong specificity and sensitivity. In a later analysis, V- and J-gene trimming of beta chains associated with a DCLRE1C missense variant, replicated independently.

Notes on this clone: Its antigen is undetermined.

The CDR3 length is 16 residues. Germline values: CDR1 LNHDA, CDR2 SQIVND (reference sequence). V lost 3 bases and J lost 2, with 16 bases in between. 13 Jbeta primers and 60 Vbeta primers were used for the PCR. Generated by immunoSEQ multiplex PCR, the TCRdb table keeps only in-frame clones and is missing some. The table shows 150,000 to 200,000 clones, with 60% to 80% occurring only once. This clonotype was obtained from a woman in her 50s in good health and CMV-seropositive. The rearrangement links TRBV19 to TRBJ1-2; TRBD1 is a possible D gene (6 bases). Sequences were obtained from PBMCs. CDR3 nucleotide sequence: TGTGCCAGTAGTATCGGGGTCAGGGGCATCAACTATGGCTACACCTTC. This sequence encodes CASSIGVRGINYGYTF.